Listed below are T cell receptor beta chains from one sample, sequenced in a study of blood T cell repertoires in COVID-19. Method: immunoSEQ multiplex PCR; TCRdb's copy keeps in-frame clones and lacks some. Among about 100,000 clones, 87% were seen once, and the ten largest hold less than 8.5%. The specimen sequenced was peripheral blood. All receptors derive from a man aged 25-45 years in a cohort sampled during active COVID-19. Each CDR3 is given with its conserved first and last residue. A D gene is named only where the DNA matches it firmly. Size is stated for part of the rows, as once, few or many counts, or as a class when the clone is expanded.

v_gene	j_gene	abundance	d_gene	CDR3nt	CDR3aa
TRBV30	TRBJ2-1	.	TRBD2	TGTGCCTGGAGGAATTCCGGGACTAGCGGGGGGGGTGAGCAGTTCTTC	CAWRNSGTSGGGEQFF
TRBV4-2	TRBJ1-1	once	.	TGTGCCAGCAGCCAAATTTCTGTCAGGGGTTCTCTTGGAGGCGCTTTCTTT	CASSQISVRGSLGGAFF
TRBV28	TRBJ1-2	.	.	TGTGCCAGCAGTTTAATGGCCTATGGCTACACCTTC	CASSLMAYGYTF
TRBV6-5	TRBJ1-2	.	.	TGTGCCAGCAGTTCGCCAGGGGCTAACTATGGCTACACCTTC	CASSSPGANYGYTF
TRBV30	TRBJ2-1	.	TRBD2	TGTGCCCATTTAGCGGGGGGGATTGAGCAGTTCTTC	CAHLAGGIEQFF
TRBV5-1	TRBJ2-1	.	TRBD2	TGCGCCAGCAGCTTCAAGGCGGGGGGTGGCTCCTACAATGAGCAGTTCTTC	CASSFKAGGGSYNEQFF
TRBV10-3	TRBJ2-3	.	TRBD2	TGTGCCATCAAGCCTAGCGGGGGGGCCGAAGATACGCAGTATTTT	CAIKPSGGAEDTQYF
TRBV18	TRBJ2-7	.	.	TGTGCCAGCTCAATACAGGGATTCGAGCAGTACTTC	CASSIQGFEQYF
TRBV6-5	TRBJ2-7	.	.	TGTGCCAGCAGTTACAGGGGCAGGGAATCGTACGAGCAGTACTTC	CASSYRGRESYEQYF
TRBV19	TRBJ1-6	.	TRBD1	TGTGCCAGTAGGGGACAGAATTCACCCCTCCACTTT	CASRGQNSPLHF
TRBV7-2	TRBJ1-3	.	TRBD1	TGTGCCAGCAGCCCTACAGGGGCCTCTGGAAACACCATATATTTT	CASSPTGASGNTIYF
TRBV6-2/TRBV6-3	TRBJ2-1	.	TRBD2	TGTGCCAGCAGTTACTCGAAGACTAGCGGGGAGAAGCAGTTCTTC	CASSYSKTSGEKQFF
TRBV10-3	TRBJ1-1	.	.	TGTGCCATCAGTGAGTGGGGGGAGGACACTGAAGCTTTCTTT	CAISEWGEDTEAFF
TRBV6-9	TRBJ1-2	.	.	TGTGCCAGTCCACCGGGTTTCACATATGGCTACACCTTC	CASPPGFTYGYTF
TRBV3-1/TRBV3-2	TRBJ1-1	.	TRBD1	TGTGCCAGCAGCCAAGCTGGAGGGACAGGGGGGACTGAAGCTTTCTTT	CASSQAGGTGGTEAFF
TRBV28	TRBJ2-3	once	TRBD2	TGTGCCAGCAGTTTAACGGTGGGCGGGGGGTCGGCGGATACGCAGTATTTT	CASSLTVGGGSADTQYF
TRBV7-3	TRBJ2-3	.	.	TGTGCCAGCAGCCCTCTAGCGAGTGGGGGTACGCAGTATTTT	CASSPLASGGTQYF
TRBV29-1	TRBJ2-3	.	TRBD1	TGCAGCGTTAGGACAGGACCGACAGATACGCAGTATTTT	CSVRTGPTDTQYF
TRBV4-1	TRBJ2-7	.	.	TGCGCCAGCAGCCAGTCTTTACCGGGCGCCTCAGGGGCCGAGCAGTACTTC	CASSQSLPGASGAEQYF
TRBV24-1	TRBJ2-3	.	TRBD2	TGTGCCACCAGTGATACTAGCGGGGGGGGGACAGATACGCAGTATTTT	CATSDTSGGGTDTQYF
TRBV5-4	TRBJ2-5	.	.	TGTGCCAGCAGCCAAAAACAGGGTCAAGAGACCCAGTACTTC	CASSQKQGQETQYF
TRBV5-1	TRBJ1-2	.	.	TGCGCCAGCAGCTCGAACCCGACAGACGCCTATGGCTACACCTTC	CASSSNPTDAYGYTF
TRBV5-1	TRBJ1-2	.	.	TGCGCCAGCAGCTTGGGTGGCACCCAGTCCACCTATGGCTACACCTTC	CASSLGGTQSTYGYTF
TRBV6-6	TRBJ1-1	once	.	TGTGCCAGCAGTTACTCTTGGCAGGGGCCTAACACTGAAGCTTTCTTT	CASSYSWQGPNTEAFF
TRBV7-8	TRBJ2-4	.	.	TGTGCCAGCAGCCTAACAGATCAAAAAAACATTCAGTACTTC	CASSLTDQKNIQYF
TRBV21-1	TRBJ1-2	.	.	TGTGCCAGCAGCAAAGAGGACAGGGGGAACTATGGCTACACCTTC	CASSKEDRGNYGYTF
TRBV4-3	TRBJ2-3	.	TRBD1	TGCGCCAGCAGCCAAGAGGGACAGGGGGCCGGAGATACGCAGTATTTT	CASSQEGQGAGDTQYF
TRBV6-5	TRBJ1-6	.	TRBD1	TGTGCCAGCAGTTACGGGTACAGGGGTAATTCACCCCTCCACTTT	CASSYGYRGNSPLHF
TRBV2	TRBJ1-5	.	.	TGTGCCAGCAGTGTACAGCCGGATCAGCCCCAGCATTTT	CASSVQPDQPQHF
TRBV10-3	TRBJ2-2	.	.	TGTGCCATCAGTCAAGACGGGTACACCGGGGAGCTGTTTTTT	CAISQDGYTGELFF
TRBV19	TRBJ1-2	.	TRBD1	TGTGCCAGTAGGCGGGACAGGGGACCAATTGGCTACACCTTC	CASRRDRGPIGYTF
TRBV5-4	TRBJ2-3	.	.	TGTGCCAGCAGCTTGATTGGGGGCTCAGATACGCAGTATTTT	CASSLIGGSDTQYF
TRBV6-4	TRBJ1-2	once	.	TGTGCCAGCAGCGCCGATGGAGCCTATGGCTACACCTTC	CASSADGAYGYTF
TRBV10-1	TRBJ2-5	.	.	TGCGCCAGCAGTGAGCCCGGAGCTATCCAAGAGACCCAGTACTTC	CASSEPGAIQETQYF
TRBV10-3	TRBJ1-6	.	TRBD1	TGTGCCATCAGTGAGTCCCTCCGGGACAGGAGTAATTCACCCCTCCACTTT	CAISESLRDRSNSPLHF
TRBV2	TRBJ2-7	few	TRBD1	TGTGCCAGCAGTTCCACAGGGGAAATCACCTACGAGCAGTACTTC	CASSSTGEITYEQYF
TRBV30	TRBJ2-5	.	TRBD1	TGTGCCTGGCGACAGGGGGAGACCCAGTACTTC	CAWRQGETQYF
TRBV18	TRBJ2-7	.	TRBD1	TGTGCCAGCTCACCCGGGACAGCCTACGAGCAGTACTTC	CASSPGTAYEQYF
TRBV20-1	TRBJ1-6	.	.	TGCAGTGCTAGTAAGGCAGGGGATGACTATAATTCACCCCTCCACTTT	CSASKAGDDYNSPLHF
TRBV19	TRBJ1-1	.	.	TGTGCCAGTAGTATTTCGGCAGGGGATTTTGTGAACACTGAAGCTTTCTTT	CASSISAGDFVNTEAFF
TRBV28	TRBJ1-4	.	.	TGTGCCAGCAGTTTTACGCAGGGAGGGGTGTTTTTT	CASSFTQGGVFF
TRBV30	TRBJ1-1	.	.	TGTGCCTGGAGTGTTCGCCAGGGGAAAGCTTTCTTT	CAWSVRQGKAFF
TRBV2	TRBJ2-5	.	TRBD2	TGTGCCAGCAGAAAGTCTAGCGGGGGGTCAGAGACCCAGTACTTC	CASRKSSGGSETQYF
TRBV5-1	TRBJ1-1	.	.	TGCGCCAGCAGCTTGGCCGTCGGGACTGAAGCTTTCTTT	CASSLAVGTEAFF
TRBV7-2	TRBJ1-6	once	.	TGTGCCAGCAGCCCCCAGGACACTTCACCCCTCCACTTT	CASSPQDTSPLHF
TRBV19	TRBJ2-1	few	TRBD1	TGTGCCAGTAATACAGGGGTGGGAAGGGACAATGAGCAGTTCTTC	CASNTGVGRDNEQFF
TRBV14	TRBJ1-4	.	TRBD1	TGTGCCAGCAGGGGGACCGGGACAGGGCAACAAAAACTGTTTTTT	CASRGTGTGQQKLFF
TRBV7-8	TRBJ2-7	.	TRBD1	TGTGCCAGCTCCCGGGACAGGGTCATCTACGAGCAGTACTTT	CASSRDRVIYEQYF
TRBV2	TRBJ1-1	.	TRBD1	TGTGCCAGCAGAGACTGGACAGGGGTGCTAATCGAAGCTTTCTTT	CASRDWTGVLIEAFF
TRBV7-9	TRBJ1-5	few	TRBD1	TGTGCCAGCAGCTTAGCGCGAATCCGGGACAGGAAGGATCAGCCCCAGCATTTT	CASSLARIRDRKDQPQHF
TRBV27	TRBJ2-5	once	.	TGTGCCAGCAGTTTATCAACAGCTTGGGAGACCCAGTACTTC	CASSLSTAWETQYF